Presented here are 23 T cell receptor beta chains from one specimen sequenced in a study of shared clonotypes between healthy human individuals. Profiling relied on immunoSEQ multiplex PCR, and the TCRdb table lists in-frame clones only, not all of them. The table records about 2.3 million clones, 85% to 95% of them present only once. Sequenced material: naive CD4+ T cells from PBMCs. Specified subset: CD45RA+ positively selected. The receptors were gathered from a man aged 18-30 years in good health. Some clones in this sample may be carry-over from other donors' samples.

The chain recombines TRBV19 with TRBJ2-2, with a weak D call TRBD2 (6 bases). The CDR3 runs to 16 residues. Trimming stripped 4 bases from V and 2 bases from J, with 14 bases between. Germline CDR1 is LNHDA and CDR2 is SQIVND (reference sequence). The CDR3 sequence: CASSRPAGSNTGELFF. In nucleotides, the CDR3 is TGTGCCAGTAGTAGGCCTGCGGGATCTAACACCGGGGAGCTGTTTTTT.

V usage is TRBV27 and J usage is TRBJ2-5; unclear D gene. The length of the CDR3 is 14 residues. Trimming stripped 5 bases from V and 4 bases from J, with 14 bases between. CDR1 is MNHEY and CDR2 is SMNVEV in the germline V gene (reference sequence). This chain's CDR3 is CASSPGRPVETQYF. The DNA of the CDR3 is TGTGCCAGCAGTCCTGGACGCCCGGTAGAGACCCAGTACTTC.

This clone was seen a single time. V and J are TRBV6-5 and TRBJ2-1; 8 bases map to TRBD2. Trimming at V came to 2 bases and at J to 10 bases, leaving 7 bases not matched to a gene. CDR1 is MNHEY and CDR2 is SVGAGI in the germline V gene. The CDR3 has 14 residues. CDR3: CASSYNLQRGEQFF. The CDR3 bases are TGTGCCAGCAGTTACAATCTGCAGCGGGGGGAGCAGTTCTTC.

CDR3 region: CASSLISRLNLSYEQYF. CDR3 in DNA: TGTGCCAGCAGCTTAATTAGTCGGCTGAACCTCTCCTACGAGCAGTACTTC. This chain uses TRBV11-2 with TRBJ2-7; D unclear. Germline V lookup: CDR1 SGHAT, CDR2 FQNNGV. V was trimmed by 2 bases and J by 0 bases, leaving 17 bases between them. The CDR3 extends over 17 amino acids.

J is TRBJ1-5 and V is TRBV5-5; tentative D call: TRBD1 (5 bases). CDR3 length: 14 amino acids. Between the trimmed V and J ends, which lost 2 bases and 6 bases, there was a span of 12 bases. Germline assignment: CDR1 SGHKS and CDR2 YYEKEE (reference sequence). CDR3 DNA: TGTGCCAGCAGCTTTACAGGAGGTGGTCAGCCCCAGCATTTT. Protein: CASSFTGGGQPQHF.

The chain is built from TRBV28 and TRBJ1-1, with TRBD1 as a possible D gene (5 bases). CDR1 and CDR2 (germline): MDHEN, SYDVKM. The CDR3 covers 12 residues. V lost 11 bases and J lost 1, with 11 bases in between. The CDR3: CAGQGANTEAFF. The CDR3 DNA reads as TGTGCCGGCCAAGGGGCGAACACTGAAGCTTTCTTT.

CDR3: CASSSTTGAYEQYF. CDR3 sequence (DNA): TGTGCCAGCAGTTCAACAACAGGGGCCTACGAGCAGTACTTC. V gene TRBV28 combines with J gene TRBJ2-7; 7 bases agree with TRBD1. Trimming took 4 bases from V and 2 from J; bases not matched to a gene: 5. This CDR3 contains 14 residues. CDR1 and CDR2 from the germline V gene are MDHEN and SYDVKM.

V and J are TRBV11-3 and TRBJ2-1; the match to TRBD1 covers 7 bases. The CDR3 loop spans 15 amino acids. In germline, CDR1 is SGHNT, CDR2 YENEEA. V dropped 4 bases and J dropped 4; count of bases not matched to a gene: 7. For the CDR3, the DNA is TGTGCCAGCAGCTCGACAGGGCCCCGATACAATGAGCAGTTCTTC. This sequence encodes CASSSTGPRYNEQFF.

The chain uses TRBV7-9 and TRBJ2-5, with D unclear. The CDR3 is 13 amino acids. Germline CDR1 SEHNR, CDR2 FQNEAQ (reference sequence). V was clipped by 5 bases and J by 5 bases, with 12 bases between them. In nucleotides, the CDR3 is TGTGCCAGCAGCATCAGGATAGGGGAGACCCAGTACTTC. Amino acid sequence: CASSIRIGETQYF.

The chain couples TRBV2 to TRBJ2-6; no definite D call. The CDR3 covers 15 residues. Germline V gene lookup returns CDR1 SNHLY and CDR2 FYNNEI. Trimming left V 4 bases short and J 2 bases short, with 9 bases between. The CDR3 DNA is TGTGCCAGCAGTGTGGGGAAACCTGGGGCCAACGTCCTGACTTTC. Translating it yields CASSVGKPGANVLTF.

The chain is built from TRBV28 and TRBJ1-3, with a possible D match to TRBD1 (5 bases). Trimming removed 11 bases at V and 4 bases at J, with 18 bases between. This CDR3 is built from 14 residues. Germline CDR1 MDHEN, CDR2 SYDVKM. CDR3 sequence: CASTVPGRGNTIYF. The CDR3 DNA follows: TGTGCCTCCACCGTCCCGGGACGGGGAAACACCATATATTTT.

V and J are TRBV7-2 and TRBJ2-2; D is unresolved. Germline V CDR1 and CDR2: SGHTA, FQGNSA. The CDR3 is 15 residues long. V was shortened by 3 bases and J by 2 bases, with 10 bases between the two germline ends. CDR3 DNA: TGTGCCAGCAGCTTCACGGGCCCCAACACCGGGGAGCTGTTTTTT. Its translation is CASSFTGPNTGELFF.

The chain employs TRBV19 and TRBJ1-2; the D gene is possibly TRBD1 (5 bases). Germline CDR1 is LNHDA and CDR2 is SQIVND (reference sequence). The ends were cut back, 5 bases at V and 4 bases at J, with 17 bases in the middle. The CDR3 runs to 15 residues. CDR3 sequence: CASSPSGEAGYGYTF. In DNA, the CDR3 is TGTGCCAGTAGTCCCTCGGGGGAGGCAGGCTATGGCTACACCTTC.

This clone was seen just once. The chain uses TRBV5-4 and TRBJ2-1, with D perhaps assigned TRBD1 or TRBD2 (7 bases each). Looked up from germline, CDR1 is SGHNT and CDR2 is YYREEE (reference sequence). This CDR3 spans 15 amino acids. Between the trimmed V and J ends, which lost 3 bases and 2 bases, there was a span of 12 bases. The CDR3 region has the DNA TGTGCCAGCAGCTCGCAGGGGGGGACCTACAATGAGCAGTTCTTC. This gives the protein CASSSQGGTYNEQFF. Full variable domain (missing parts from reference TRBV5-4 and TRBJ2-1): ETGVTQSPTHLIKTRGQQVTLRCSSQSGHNTVSWYQQALGQGPQFIFQYYREEENGRGNFPPRFSGLQFPNYSSELNVNALELDDSALYLCASSSQGGTYNEQFFGPGTRLTVL.

The gene calls are TRBV6-1 and TRBJ2-7, with TRBD1 as a possible D gene (6 bases). Germline V gene sequence: CDR1 MNHNS, CDR2 SASEGT. Trimming shortened V by 6 bases and J by 3 bases, and 18 bases separated the two germline ends. The CDR3 runs 15 residues. The DNA for the CDR3 is TGTGCCAGCAGCTACGGGACAATTCAAATCTACGAGCAGTACTTC. It codes for CASSYGTIQIYEQYF.

This rearrangement joins TRBV4-1 to TRBJ2-7, with unresolved D. Germline V gene sequence: CDR1 MGHRA, CDR2 YSYEKL. This CDR3 is 14 amino acids long. The V end lost 2 bases, the J end lost 3 bases, and 11 bases lay between the germline ends. The chain's CDR3 is CASSQRAEFYEQYF. The CDR3 DNA reads as TGCGCCAGCAGCCAAAGGGCAGAGTTCTACGAGCAGTACTTC.

This rearrangement joins TRBV18 to TRBJ1-1; 10 bases agree with TRBD1. CDR3 length equals 18 residues. Looked up from germline, CDR1 is KGHSH and CDR2 is LQKENI. With V trimmed by 3 bases and J by 1 base, 11 bases remained unmatched. This CDR3 reads CASSPFSGQGGSNTEAFF. In DNA, the CDR3 is TGTGCCAGCTCACCCTTCTCCGGACAGGGGGGCTCGAACACTGAAGCTTTCTTT.

This clone was found a few times. The rearrangement joins TRBV4-2 to TRBJ2-3, with 12 bases lining up with TRBD2. CDR1 and CDR2 (germline): LGHNA, YNFKEQ. This CDR3 spans 19 amino acids. Trimming took 4 bases from V and 1 from J; bases not matched to a gene: 12. CDR3 sequence reads: CASSPRETSGSAGTDTQYF. CDR3 DNA sequence: TGTGCCAGCAGCCCCAGGGAGACTAGCGGGAGTGCCGGCACAGATACGCAGTATTTT.

The chain is built from TRBV6-1 and TRBJ2-1; no clear D gene. V lost 5 bases to trimming and J lost 5 bases, with 16 bases between them. The germline gives CDR1 MNHNS, CDR2 SASEGT. The CDR3 sequence is 15 residues long. The DNA for the CDR3 is TGTGCCAGCAGTAAGACATTATCAAGGGACAATGAGCAGTTCTTC. Translating gives CASSKTLSRDNEQFF.

This clone was seen more than once but under ten times. The chain combines TRBV14 with TRBJ1-5; D is undetermined. Deletions cut 5 bases from V and 7 bases from J, with 12 bases between. CDR3 size: 13 residues. The germline V gene encodes CDR1 SGHDN and CDR2 FVKESK. The CDR3 region is CASSGSVKQPQHF. CDR3 nucleotides: TGTGCCAGCAGCGGCAGTGTAAAGCAGCCCCAGCATTTT. The full variable domain, with the rest looked up from reference TRBV14 and TRBJ1-5, is EAGVTQFPSHSVIEKGQTVTLRCDPISGHDNLYWYRRVMGKEIKFLLHFVKESKQDESGMPNNRFLAERTGGTYSTLKVQPAELEDSGVYFCASSGSVKQPQHFGDGTRLSIL.

The rearrangement uses TRBV28 and TRBJ2-7, with D tentatively TRBD1 or TRBD2 (5 bases each). The V end lost 1 base, the J end lost 0 bases, and 13 bases lay between the germline ends. This CDR3 is built from 16 residues. CDR1 is MDHEN, CDR2 SYDVKM, per germline. The CDR3 here is CASSLFWGSLSYEQYF. The CDR3 nucleotides are TGTGCCAGCAGTTTATTTTGGGGGTCCCTCTCCTACGAGCAGTACTTC. Variable domain in full (rest from reference TRBV28 and TRBJ2-7): DVKVTQSSRYLVKRTGEKVFLECVQDMDHENMFWYRQDPGLGLRLIYFSYDVKMKEKGDIPEGYSVSREKKERFSLILESASTNQTSMYLCASSLFWGSLSYEQYFGPGTRLTVT.

The chain joins TRBV6-1 to TRBJ2-5; no reliable D call. Trimming took 4 bases from V and 0 from J, leaving 6 bases between them. The CDR3 is made up of 13 amino acids. CDR1 and CDR2 from the germline V gene are MNHNS and SASEGT. DNA for the CDR3: TGTGCCAGCAGTGCGGCCCACCAAGAGACCCAGTACTTC. Translating gives CASSAAHQETQYF.

This CDR3 reads CASSWGQIDEKLFF. Here the CDR3 DNA reads TGTGCCAGCAGTTGGGGCCAGATTGATGAAAAACTGTTTTTT. This sequence joins TRBV28 and TRBJ1-4; perhaps TRBD1 as D (5 bases). V was shortened by 4 bases and J by 6 bases, with 12 bases between the two germline ends. CDR1 is MDHEN, CDR2 SYDVKM, per germline. The CDR3 loop spans 14 amino acids.